A single T cell receptor beta chain is shown here with its context. Its antigen remains unidentified. This sample was included in a study of CD8 T cells in ankylosing spondylitis. Study-level results: CD8+ disease-linked clones were present at relatively low frequencies in blood. In reactive arthritis synovial fluid and blood, some motif variants had been reported before.

Trimming left V 1 base short and J 5 bases short, with 12 bases between. The CDR3 sequence is 15 residues long. A single record per CDR3 protein comes from TCRdb applying MiXCR to the 5' RACE reads. The sample lists about 360,000 distinct CDR3 sequences, approximately 20% occurring once. Material for sequencing was blood, either unsorted or a sorted T cell fraction (not recorded which). The clonotype originates from a male donor with ankylosing spondylitis or in good health (not recorded which). The chain combines TRBV12-3 or TRBV12-4 with TRBJ2-1; TRBD1 might be the D (5 bases). CDR3 nucleotide sequence: TGTGCCAGCAGTTTAGACCTCGGACAAAACAATGAGCAGTTCTTC. It translates to CASSLDLGQNNEQFF.